This TCR beta chain was obtained from a study of blood T cells in healthy people across ages. Study-wide points: With age, beta diversity per million T cells declined roughly linearly, significantly by over 35. Not knowing donor CMV status may have confounded expanded clonotype changes.

Germline lookup yields CDR1 DFQATT and CDR2 SNEGSKA (reference sequence). The CDR3 has 16 residues. V lost 5 bases and J lost 3; bases outside the gene matches: 11. With regard to this clonotype: Its matching antigen is unknown.

A second PCR, run for roughly 7 to 11 cycles, used a sample-barcoded 5' primer plus a J-beta primer mix. Per sample, CDR3-containing paired-end reads numbered at least 2.5 million. TCRdb ran MiXCR on the 5' RACE reads and lists one entry per CDR3 protein. This repertoire shows fewer than 1 million distinct CDR3 sequences, 44% found once; its top ten account for under 20%. V is TRBV20-1 and J is TRBJ2-5; 11 positions agree with TRBD1. The clonotype comes from a man aged 60-69 years in good health. The specimen sequenced was blood. CDR3 nucleotides: TGCAGTGCTTTAGGGAGGGACAGGGGGAATGAAGAGACCCAGTACTTC. Translation gives CSALGRDRGNEETQYF.